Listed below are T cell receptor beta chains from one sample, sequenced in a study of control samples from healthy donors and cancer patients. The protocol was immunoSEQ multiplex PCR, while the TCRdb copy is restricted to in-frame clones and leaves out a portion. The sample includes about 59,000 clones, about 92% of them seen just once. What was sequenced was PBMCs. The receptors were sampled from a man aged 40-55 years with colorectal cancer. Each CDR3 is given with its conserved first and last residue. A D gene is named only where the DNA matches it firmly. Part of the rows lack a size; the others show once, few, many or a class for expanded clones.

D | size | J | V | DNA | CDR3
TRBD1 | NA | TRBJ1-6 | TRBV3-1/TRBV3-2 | TGTGCCAGCAGCCAGGGACAGGGAGGATCACCCCTCCACTTT | CASSQGQGGSPLHF
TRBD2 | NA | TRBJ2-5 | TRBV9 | TGTGCCAGCAGCGTAGCGGGGGGTGAGACCCAGTACTTC | CASSVAGGETQYF
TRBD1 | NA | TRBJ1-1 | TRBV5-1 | TGCGCCAGCAGCGCAGGGACAGGGGAGGGTCTGAAAAAAGCTTTCTTT | CASSAGTGEGLKKAFF
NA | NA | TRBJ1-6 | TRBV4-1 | TGCGCCAGCAGCCGAGAGGGGGATTCACCCCTCCACTTT | CASSREGDSPLHF
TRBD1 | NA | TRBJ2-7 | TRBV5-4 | TGTGCCAGCGGACCGGGACAGGGCTACGAGCAGTACTTC | CASGPGQGYEQYF
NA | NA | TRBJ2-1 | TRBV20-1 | TGCAGTGCTAGAGAGTACAATGAGCAGTTCTTC | CSAREYNEQFF
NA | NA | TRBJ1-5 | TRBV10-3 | TGTGCCATCAGTGGGGTAGGTGGGGGTAGCAATCAGCCCCAGCATTTT | CAISGVGGGSNQPQHF
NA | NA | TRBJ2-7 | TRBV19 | TGTGCCAGTAAGGGACGGATCGACGGTTTCGGCGAGCAGTACTTC | CASKGRIDGFGEQYF
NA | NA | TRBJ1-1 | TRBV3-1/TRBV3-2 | TGTGCCAGCAGCCAAGGGCAGAAGAACACTGAAGCTTTCTTT | CASSQGQKNTEAFF
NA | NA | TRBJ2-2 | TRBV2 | TGTGCCAGCAGTATCCGGGAGCTGTTTTTT | CASSIRELFF
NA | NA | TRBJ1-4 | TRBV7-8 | TGTGCCAGCAGCACAGATTCACGGGGGTTTAATGAAAAACTGTTTTTT | CASSTDSRGFNEKLFF
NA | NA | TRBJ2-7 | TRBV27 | TGTGCCAGCAATCCACGGGGGCCAGGGTTGTCCTACGAGCAGTACTTC | CASNPRGPGLSYEQYF
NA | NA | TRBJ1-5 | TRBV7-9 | TGTGCCAGCAGCTTGCAGGGGAATCAGCCCCAGCATTTT | CASSLQGNQPQHF
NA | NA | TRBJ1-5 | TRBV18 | TGTGCCAGCTCACCACCTCTAGGGAATCGCAATCAGCCCCAGCATTTT | CASSPPLGNRNQPQHF
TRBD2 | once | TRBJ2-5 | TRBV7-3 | TGTGCCAGCAGCTTAATAATTGGGAGGGGACAAGAGACCCAGTACTTC | CASSLIIGRGQETQYF
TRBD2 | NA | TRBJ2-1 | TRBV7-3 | TGTGCCAGCAGCCGTAGCGGGGGGGCGGTGAGTGAGCAGTTCTTC | CASSRSGGAVSEQFF
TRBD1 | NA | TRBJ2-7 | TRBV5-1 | TGCGCCAGCAGCTTATGGACAGGGTCGATCGACGAGCAGTACTTC | CASSLWTGSIDEQYF
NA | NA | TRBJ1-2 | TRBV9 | TGTGCCAGCAGCGTAGAGGAATCTCTCGGCTACACCTTC | CASSVEESLGYTF
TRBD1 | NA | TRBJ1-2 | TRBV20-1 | TGCAGTGACAGGGGGCCCTATGGCTACACCTTC | CSDRGPYGYTF
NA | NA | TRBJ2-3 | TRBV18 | TGTGCCAGCTCTCCGGGACTCGACACAGATACGCAGTATTTT | CASSPGLDTDTQYF
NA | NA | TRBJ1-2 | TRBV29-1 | TGCAGCGTTGAAGTGGTCAGGGGAGCTAACTATGGCTACACCTTC | CSVEVVRGANYGYTF
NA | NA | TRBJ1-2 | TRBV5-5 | TGTGCCAGCAGCGTCCAGGGTGGGCCTAACTATGGCTACACCTTC | CASSVQGGPNYGYTF
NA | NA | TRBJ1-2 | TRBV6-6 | TGTGCCAGCAGTTACTTGAGTTCGGGTCATGGCTACACCTTC | CASSYLSSGHGYTF
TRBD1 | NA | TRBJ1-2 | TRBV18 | TGTGCCAGCTCCTCCGGCCTGTCCGGGACAGGGACTAACTATGGCTACACCTTC | CASSSGLSGTGTNYGYTF
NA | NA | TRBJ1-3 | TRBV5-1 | TGCGCCAGCAGCTTGGGGAGCTCTGGAAACACCATATATTTT | CASSLGSSGNTIYF
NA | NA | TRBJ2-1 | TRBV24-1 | TGTGCCACCAGTGAGCGTACTAGCCAGAAGGCCTACAATGAGCAGTTCTTC | CATSERTSQKAYNEQFF
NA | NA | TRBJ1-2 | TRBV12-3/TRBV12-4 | TGTGCCAGCAGTTCCCCCCCAGGCGGCTACACCTTC | CASSSPPGGYTF